This T cell receptor (beta chain) appears in the sequencing data of a study of T cell responses to AZD1222 COVID-19 vaccine. This clone was seen just once. Its target is unknown. The study, taken as a whole, reports: Reportedly, nearly half the spike-specific TCRs target unmutated variant regions. Vaccination with two AZD1222 doses was followed by a rise in Spike-specific TCR breadth and depth. The study identified only five or six AZD1222 recipients as seropositive at baseline.

The V gene end was trimmed by 7 bases and the J gene end by 6 bases; junction bases not matched to a gene: 16. The CDR3 loop spans 16 amino acids. The germline CDR1 and CDR2 sequences are MDHEN and SYDVKM. This table comes from immunoSEQ multiplex PCR, and its TCRdb copy is limited to in-frame clones, with some not included. Of roughly 150,000 clones listed, around 94% are singletons. This clonotype was sampled from an adult who received the AZD1222 COVID-19 vaccine. Sequences were derived from peripheral blood, sampled 28 days after the second AZD1222 dose. This sequence joins TRBV28 and TRBJ2-7; 9 bases line up with TRBD1. CDR3: CASTIPLGQGRSEQYF. CDR3 nucleotides: TGTGCCAGCACCATTCCACTCGGACAGGGGAGGAGCGAGCAGTACTTC. Using reference TRBV28 and TRBJ2-7 for the parts outside the CDR3, the full variable domain is DVKVTQSSRYLVKRTGEKVFLECVQDMDHENMFWYRQDPGLGLRLIYFSYDVKMKEKGDIPEGYSVSREKKERFSLILESASTNQTSMYLCASTIPLGQGRSEQYFGPGTRLTVT.